The entry below describes one TCR beta chain. As yet, its antigen is unknown. The record originates from a study of cytomegalovirus exposure and HLA in healthy donors. The CDR3 totals 13 residues. Germline loops: CDR1 MDHEN, CDR2 SYDVKM. Study-wide results and caveats: Cytomegalovirus association was listed for about 160 TCR beta chains.

Primers included in the PCR were 60 Vbeta and 13 Jbeta primers. Per the study methods: About 10 million of around 85 million unique TCR beta chains were shared, per a later count. The protocol was immunoSEQ multiplex PCR, while the TCRdb copy is restricted to in-frame clones and leaves out a portion. V and J calls and clone size come straight from that table; D and trimming were deduced from the DNA. The repertoire holds about 65,000 clones, with almost 80% as singletons. Sequencing was carried out using PBMCs. The clonotype was recovered from a girl between 10 and 17 years old in good health and CMV-seropositive. The chain uses TRBV28 and TRBJ1-2, with 7 bases matching TRBD1. The DNA for the CDR3 is TGTGCGGGACAGCGCGCAGCTAACTATGGCTACACCTTC. Its protein product is CAGQRAANYGYTF.